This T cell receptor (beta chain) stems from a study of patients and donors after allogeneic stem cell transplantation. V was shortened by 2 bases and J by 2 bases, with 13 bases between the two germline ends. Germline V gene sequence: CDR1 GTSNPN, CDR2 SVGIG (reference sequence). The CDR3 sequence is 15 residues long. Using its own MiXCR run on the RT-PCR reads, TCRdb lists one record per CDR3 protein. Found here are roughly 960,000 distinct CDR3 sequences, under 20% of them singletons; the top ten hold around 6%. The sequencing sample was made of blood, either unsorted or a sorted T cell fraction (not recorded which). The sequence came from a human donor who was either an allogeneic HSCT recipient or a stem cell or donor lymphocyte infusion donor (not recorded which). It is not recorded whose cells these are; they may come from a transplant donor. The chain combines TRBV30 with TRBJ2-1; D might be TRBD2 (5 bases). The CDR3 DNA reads TGTGCCTGGAGTATGATCGAGCGGACCTACAATGAGCAGTTCTTC. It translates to CAWSMIERTYNEQFF.